This note documents a single TCR beta chain sequence. The data are from a study of blood T cell repertoires in COVID-19. Whole-study context: The samples span acute and convalescent COVID-19 from the United States, Italy and Spain. PBMCs, B-cell-depleted T cells, or T cells provided the cDNA or gDNA that made up the material.

Trimming at V came to 4 bases and at J to 7 bases, leaving 5 bases not matched to a gene. This CDR3 comprises 14 residues. Germline-derived CDR1 and CDR2 are LGHDT and YNNKEL (reference sequence). Source study methods: Nucleated cell counts were estimated from reference gene primer amplification. Method: immunoSEQ multiplex PCR; TCRdb's copy keeps in-frame clones and lacks some. V and J calls and clone size are given by that table; D and trimming were obtained from the DNA. This sample carries 150,000 to 200,000 clones, 87% of them seen once, and the ten largest clones take over 4.5%. The sequencing input was peripheral blood. The receptor was derived from a human donor in a cohort sampled during active COVID-19. This chain uses TRBV3-1 (or the pseudogene TRBV3-2) with TRBJ1-2; 11 bases are a match to TRBD1. The CDR3 bases are TGTGCCAGCAGCCGGACAGGGGGCGAGGGTGGCTACACCTTC. Protein: CASSRTGGEGGYTF.